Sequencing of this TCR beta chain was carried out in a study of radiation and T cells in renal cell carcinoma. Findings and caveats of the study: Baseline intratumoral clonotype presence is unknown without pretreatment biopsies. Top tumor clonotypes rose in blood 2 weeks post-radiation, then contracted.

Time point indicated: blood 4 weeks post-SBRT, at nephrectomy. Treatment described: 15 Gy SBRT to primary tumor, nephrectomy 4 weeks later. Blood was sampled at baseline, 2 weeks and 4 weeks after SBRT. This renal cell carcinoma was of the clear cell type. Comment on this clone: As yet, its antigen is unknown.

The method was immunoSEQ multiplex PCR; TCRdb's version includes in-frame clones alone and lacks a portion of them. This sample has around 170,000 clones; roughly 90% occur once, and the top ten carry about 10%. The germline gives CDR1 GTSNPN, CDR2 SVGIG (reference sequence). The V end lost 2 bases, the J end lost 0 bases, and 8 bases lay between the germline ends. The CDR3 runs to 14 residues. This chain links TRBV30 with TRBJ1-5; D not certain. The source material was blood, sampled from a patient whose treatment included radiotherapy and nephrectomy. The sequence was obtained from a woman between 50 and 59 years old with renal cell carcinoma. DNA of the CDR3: TGTGCCTGGAGTCTCGGGCCTAGCAATCAGCCCCAGCATTTT. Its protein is CAWSLGPSNQPQHF.